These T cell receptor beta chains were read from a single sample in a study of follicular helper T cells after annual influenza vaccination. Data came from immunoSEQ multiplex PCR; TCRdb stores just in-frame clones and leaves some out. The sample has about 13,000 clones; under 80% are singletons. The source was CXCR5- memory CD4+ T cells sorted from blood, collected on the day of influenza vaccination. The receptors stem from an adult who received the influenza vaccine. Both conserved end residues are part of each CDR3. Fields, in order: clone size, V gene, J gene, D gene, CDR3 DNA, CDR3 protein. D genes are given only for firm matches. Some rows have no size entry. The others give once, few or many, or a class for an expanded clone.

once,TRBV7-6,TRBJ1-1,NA,TGTGCCAGCAGCCTACAGGGAGGGGTGAACACTGAAGCTTTCTTT,CASSLQGGVNTEAFF
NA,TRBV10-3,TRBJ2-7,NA,TGTGCCGCCAGTGTAATAGAGGGCTACGAGCAGTACTTC,CAASVIEGYEQYF
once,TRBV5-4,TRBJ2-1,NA,TGTGCCAGCAGCCTGCAGGAATACAATGAGCAGTTCTTC,CASSLQEYNEQFF
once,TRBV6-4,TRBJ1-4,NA,TGTGCCAGCAGTGACATCCGGACATCCTCCCGAGAAAAACTGTTTTTT,CASSDIRTSSREKLFF
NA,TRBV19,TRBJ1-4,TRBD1,TGTGCCAGTAGTATAATGGGGACAGGGGATGAAAAACTGTTTTTT,CASSIMGTGDEKLFF
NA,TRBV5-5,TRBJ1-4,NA,TGTGCCAGCAGCTGGGTGGCAACTAATGAAAAACTGTTTTTT,CASSWVATNEKLFF
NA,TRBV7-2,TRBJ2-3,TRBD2,TGTGCCAGCAGCCCCTGGACTAGCGCCACAGATACGCAGTATTTT,CASSPWTSATDTQYF
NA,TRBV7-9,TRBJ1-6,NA,TGTGCCAGCAGCTTAGGTACAGGGCGTAATTCACCCCTCCACTTT,CASSLGTGRNSPLHF
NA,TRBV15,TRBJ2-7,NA,TGTGCCACTGGGATCCCAGGTCATTACGAGCAGTACTTC,CATGIPGHYEQYF
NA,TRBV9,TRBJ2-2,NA,TGTGCCAGCAGCGAAACCAACGGGGAGCTGTTTTTT,CASSETNGELFF
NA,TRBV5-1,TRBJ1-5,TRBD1,TGCGCCAGCAGCTACGGACAGGACCAGCCCCAGCATTTT,CASSYGQDQPQHF
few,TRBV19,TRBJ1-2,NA,TGTGCCAGTAGTATGGGGCAGAACTATGGCTACACCTTC,CASSMGQNYGYTF
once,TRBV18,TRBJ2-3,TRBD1,TGTGCCAGCTCACAACAGGGGTCTAGCACAGATACGCAGTATTTT,CASSQQGSSTDTQYF
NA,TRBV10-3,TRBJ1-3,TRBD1,TGTGCCATCAGCCTCTACCCTGGGACAGGGGGAAACACCATATATTTT,CAISLYPGTGGNTIYF
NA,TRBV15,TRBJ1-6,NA,TGTGCCACCAGCAGAGAAGCTAATTCACCCCTCCACTTT,CATSREANSPLHF
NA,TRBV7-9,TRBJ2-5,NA,TGTGCCAGCAGCTTTTTTACAGTCCAAGAGACCCAGTACTTC,CASSFFTVQETQYF
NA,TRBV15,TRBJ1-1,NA,TGTGCCACCAGCAAACCATGGGGCAGGGGGAACACTGAAGCTTTCTTT,CATSKPWGRGNTEAFF
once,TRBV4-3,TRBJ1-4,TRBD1,TGCGCCAGCAGCCTATGGACGGGACAGGGGTATCAAAAACTGTTTTTT,CASSLWTGQGYQKLFF
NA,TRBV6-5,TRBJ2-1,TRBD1,TGTGCCAGCAGTTGGAACCGGGACAGGCTTGAGCAGTTCTTC,CASSWNRDRLEQFF
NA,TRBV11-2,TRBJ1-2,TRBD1,TGTGCCAGCAGCCCGCCGGGACAGGTGGGGTATGGCTACACCTTC,CASSPPGQVGYGYTF
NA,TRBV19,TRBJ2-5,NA,TGTGCCAGTAGTGCGGGACAGCAAGAGACCCAGTACTTC,CASSAGQQETQYF
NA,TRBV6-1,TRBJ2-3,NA,TGTGCCAGCAGTTATTTTACAGATACGCAGTATTTT,CASSYFTDTQYF
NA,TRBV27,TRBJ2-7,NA,TGTGCCAGCAGCCGGCAACAGGGTGCCTCCTACGAGCAGTACTTC,CASSRQQGASYEQYF
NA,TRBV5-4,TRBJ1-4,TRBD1,TGTGCCAGCAGCCTACAGGGGGCAACTGAAAAACTGTTTTTT,CASSLQGATEKLFF
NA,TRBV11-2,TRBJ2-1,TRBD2,TGTGCCAGCAGCTTGGAGGCTAGCGGGTACAATGAGCAGTTCTTC,CASSLEASGYNEQFF
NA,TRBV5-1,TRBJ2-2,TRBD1,TGCGCCAGCAGCCGGAGTACAGGGGACACCGGGGAGCTGTTTTTT,CASSRSTGDTGELFF
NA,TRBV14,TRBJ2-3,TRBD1,TGTGCCAGCAGCCCCCGGGACAGGGGGGCAGATACGCAGTATTTT,CASSPRDRGADTQYF
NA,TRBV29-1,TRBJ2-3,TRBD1,TGCAGCGTGAAACTGGGACAGGGTCGAGATACGCAGTATTTT,CSVKLGQGRDTQYF
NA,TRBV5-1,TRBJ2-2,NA,TGCGCCAGCAGCTTGGTGGGACGGACGAACACCGGGGAGCTGTTTTTT,CASSLVGRTNTGELFF
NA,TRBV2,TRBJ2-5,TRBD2,TGTGCCAGCAGCGGGGGGGCTGTGGAGACCCAGTACTTC,CASSGGAVETQYF
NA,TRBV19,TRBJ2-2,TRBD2,TGTGCCAGTAGACCTCGACTAGCGGGAGAGGCCGGGGAGCTGTTTTTT,CASRPRLAGEAGELFF
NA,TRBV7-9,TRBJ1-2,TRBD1,TGTGCCAGCAGCACCCACGACAGGGTCTATGGCTACACCTTC,CASSTHDRVYGYTF
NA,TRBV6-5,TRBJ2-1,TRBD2,TGTGCCAGCAGTTACAAACTAGCGGGTATTAATGAGCAGTTCTTC,CASSYKLAGINEQFF